This T cell receptor beta chain came from a study of Ad26.COV2.S vaccination and SARS-CoV-2 variants. Notes on this clone: One junction end disagrees with the germline gene, perhaps due to a read error.

Treatment specified: around 19 received Ad26.COV2.S at low or high dose, single or two shots; roughly five received placebo; per-sample allocation not given. Day 63 after the first injection of vaccine or placebo was the sampling time. The CDR3 extends over 14 amino acids. Per the germline V gene, CDR1 is SGHDN and CDR2 is FVKESK. Repertoires were generated with immunoSEQ multiplex PCR, while TCRdb's copy carries only in-frame clones and drops some. Of roughly 500,000 clones in the sample, roughly nine tenths are singletons; the top ten hold roughly 2.5%. The gene calls are TRBV14 and TRBJ2-7; 11 positions agree with TRBD2. This receptor was taken from a person aged 18-65 years who received the Ad26.COV2.S COVID-19 vaccine or a placebo. The specimen was peripheral blood, collected in a trial of Ad26.COV2.S vaccine versus placebo. The CDR3 DNA reads TGTGCCAGCAGCCACACTAGCGGGGGATACGTGCAGTACTTC. It encodes CASSHTSGGYVQYF.